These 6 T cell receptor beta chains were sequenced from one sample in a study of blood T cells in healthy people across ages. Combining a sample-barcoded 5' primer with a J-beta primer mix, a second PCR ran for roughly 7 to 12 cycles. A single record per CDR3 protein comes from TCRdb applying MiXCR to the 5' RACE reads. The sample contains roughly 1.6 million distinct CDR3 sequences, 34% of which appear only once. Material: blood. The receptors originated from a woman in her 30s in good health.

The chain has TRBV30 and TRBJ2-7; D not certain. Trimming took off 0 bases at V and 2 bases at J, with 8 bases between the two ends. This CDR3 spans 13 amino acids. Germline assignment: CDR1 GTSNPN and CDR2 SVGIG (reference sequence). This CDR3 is CAWSVGRTYEQYF. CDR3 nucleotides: TGTGCCTGGAGTGTAGGTCGGACCTACGAGCAGTACTTC.

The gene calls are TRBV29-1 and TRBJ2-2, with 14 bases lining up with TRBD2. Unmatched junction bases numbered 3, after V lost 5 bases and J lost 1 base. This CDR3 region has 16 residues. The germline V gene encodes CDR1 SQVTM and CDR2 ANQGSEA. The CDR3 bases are TGCAGCGTTCCCGGGACTAGCGGGAGGAACACCGGGGAGCTGTTTTTT. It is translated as CSVPGTSGRNTGELFF.

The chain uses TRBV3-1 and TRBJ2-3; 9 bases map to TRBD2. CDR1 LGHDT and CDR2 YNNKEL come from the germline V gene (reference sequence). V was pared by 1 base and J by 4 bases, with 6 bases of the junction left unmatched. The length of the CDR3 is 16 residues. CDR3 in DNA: TGTGCCAGCAGCCAAGCCCGGCGGGGGGGCCCAGATACGCAGTATTTT. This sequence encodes CASSQARRGGPDTQYF.

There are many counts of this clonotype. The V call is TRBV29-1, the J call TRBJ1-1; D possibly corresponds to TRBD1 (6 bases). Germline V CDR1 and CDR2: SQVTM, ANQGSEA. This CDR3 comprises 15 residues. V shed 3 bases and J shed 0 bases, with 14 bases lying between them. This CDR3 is CSVDGTDSLNTEAFF. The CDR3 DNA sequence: TGCAGCGTTGATGGTACGGACAGTTTGAACACTGAAGCTTTCTTT.

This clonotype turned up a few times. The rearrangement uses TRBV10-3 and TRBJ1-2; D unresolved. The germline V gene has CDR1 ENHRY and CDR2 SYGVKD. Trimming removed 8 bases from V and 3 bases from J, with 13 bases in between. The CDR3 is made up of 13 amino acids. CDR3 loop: CAISQAVDYGYTF. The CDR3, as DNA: TGTGCCATCTCCCAAGCGGTGGACTATGGCTACACCTTC.

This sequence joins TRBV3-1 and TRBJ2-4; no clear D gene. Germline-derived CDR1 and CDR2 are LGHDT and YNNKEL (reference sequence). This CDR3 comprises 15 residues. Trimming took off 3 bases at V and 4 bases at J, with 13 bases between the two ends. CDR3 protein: CASSQTDRSKNIQYF. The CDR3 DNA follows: TGTGCCAGCAGCCAGACGGACCGAAGTAAAAACATTCAGTACTTC.